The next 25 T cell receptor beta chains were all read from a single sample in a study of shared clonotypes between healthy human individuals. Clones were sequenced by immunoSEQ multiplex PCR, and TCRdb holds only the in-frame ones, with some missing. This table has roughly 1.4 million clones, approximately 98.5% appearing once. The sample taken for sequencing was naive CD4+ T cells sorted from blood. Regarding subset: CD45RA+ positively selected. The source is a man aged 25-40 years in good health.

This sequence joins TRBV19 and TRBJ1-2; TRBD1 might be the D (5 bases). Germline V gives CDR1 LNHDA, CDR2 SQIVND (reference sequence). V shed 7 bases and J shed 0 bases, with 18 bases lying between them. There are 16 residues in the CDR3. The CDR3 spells CASTSSRRGSNYGYTF. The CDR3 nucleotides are TGTGCCAGTACCTCAAGCCGAAGGGGCTCTAACTATGGCTACACCTTC.

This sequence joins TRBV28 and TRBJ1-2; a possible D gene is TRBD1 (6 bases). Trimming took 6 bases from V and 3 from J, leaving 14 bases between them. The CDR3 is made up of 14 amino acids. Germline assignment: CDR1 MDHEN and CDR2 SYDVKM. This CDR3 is CASRTSGEYYGYTF. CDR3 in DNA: TGTGCCAGCAGGACTTCAGGGGAGTACTATGGCTACACCTTC.

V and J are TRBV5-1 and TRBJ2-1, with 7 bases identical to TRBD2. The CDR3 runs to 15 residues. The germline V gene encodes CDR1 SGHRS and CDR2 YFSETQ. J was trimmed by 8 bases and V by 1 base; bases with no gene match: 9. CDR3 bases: TGCGCCAGCAGCTTGTCCCTAGCGGCAATGGATGAGCAGTTCTTC. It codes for CASSLSLAAMDEQFF.

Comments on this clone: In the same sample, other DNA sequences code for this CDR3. The CDR3: CASSLGVGETQYF. CDR3 nucleotide sequence: TGCGCCAGCAGTCTCGGGGTGGGGGAGACCCAGTACTTC. The chain has TRBV5-1 and TRBJ2-5; tentative D call: TRBD2 (5 bases). The CDR3 covers 13 residues. Trimming shortened V by 5 bases and J by 5 bases, and 13 bases separated the two germline ends. Germline loops: CDR1 SGHRS, CDR2 YFSETQ.

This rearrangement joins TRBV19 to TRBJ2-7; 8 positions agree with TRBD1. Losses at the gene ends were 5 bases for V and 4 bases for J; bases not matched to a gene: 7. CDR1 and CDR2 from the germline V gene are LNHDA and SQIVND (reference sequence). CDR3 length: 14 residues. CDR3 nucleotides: TGTGCCAGTAGTCCCAGGGGGCTAAGGTACGAGCAGTACTTC. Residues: CASSPRGLRYEQYF. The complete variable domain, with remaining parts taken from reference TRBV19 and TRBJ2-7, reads DGGITQSPKYLFRKEGQNVTLSCEQNLNHDAMYWYRQDPGQGLRLIYYSQIVNDFQKGDIAEGYSVSREKKESFPLTVTSAQKNPTAFYLCASSPRGLRYEQYFGPGTRLTVT.

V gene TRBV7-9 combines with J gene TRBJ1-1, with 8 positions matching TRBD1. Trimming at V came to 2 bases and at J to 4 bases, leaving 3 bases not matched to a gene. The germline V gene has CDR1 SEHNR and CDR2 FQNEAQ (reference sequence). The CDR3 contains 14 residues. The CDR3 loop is CASSLQTGGTEAFF. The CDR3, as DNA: TGTGCCAGCAGCTTACAAACAGGGGGCACTGAAGCTTTCTTT.

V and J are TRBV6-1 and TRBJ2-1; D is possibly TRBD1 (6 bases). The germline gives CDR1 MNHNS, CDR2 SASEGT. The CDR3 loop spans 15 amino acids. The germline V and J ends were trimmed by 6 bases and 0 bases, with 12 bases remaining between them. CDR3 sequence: CASSLTGSSYNEQFF. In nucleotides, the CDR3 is TGTGCCAGCAGCCTGACAGGAAGCTCCTACAATGAGCAGTTCTTC.

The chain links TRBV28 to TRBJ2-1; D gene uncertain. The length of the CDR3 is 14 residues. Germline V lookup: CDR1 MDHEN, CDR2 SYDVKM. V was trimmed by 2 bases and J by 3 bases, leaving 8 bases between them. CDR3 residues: CASSLRNNYNEQFF. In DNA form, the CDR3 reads TGTGCCAGCAGTTTACGGAATAACTACAATGAGCAGTTCTTC.

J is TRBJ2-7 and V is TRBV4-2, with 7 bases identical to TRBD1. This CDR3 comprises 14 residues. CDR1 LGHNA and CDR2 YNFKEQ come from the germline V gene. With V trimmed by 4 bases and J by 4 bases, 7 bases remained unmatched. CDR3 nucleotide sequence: TGTGCCAGCAGCCGTTCGGGACAGCCTTACGAGCAGTACTTC. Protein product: CASSRSGQPYEQYF.

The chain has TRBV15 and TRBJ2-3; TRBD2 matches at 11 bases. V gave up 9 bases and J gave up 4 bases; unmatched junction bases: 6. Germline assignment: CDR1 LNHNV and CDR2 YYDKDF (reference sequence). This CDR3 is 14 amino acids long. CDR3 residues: CATEVAGGADTQYF. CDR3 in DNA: TGTGCCACAGAGGTAGCGGGAGGGGCAGATACGCAGTATTTT.

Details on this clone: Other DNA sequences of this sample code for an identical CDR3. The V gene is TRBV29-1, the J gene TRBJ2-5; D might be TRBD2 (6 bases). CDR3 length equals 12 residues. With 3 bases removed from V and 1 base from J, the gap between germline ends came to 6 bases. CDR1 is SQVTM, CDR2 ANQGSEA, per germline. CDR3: CSVEGGQETQYF. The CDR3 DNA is TGCAGCGTTGAGGGGGGCCAAGAGACCCAGTACTTC.

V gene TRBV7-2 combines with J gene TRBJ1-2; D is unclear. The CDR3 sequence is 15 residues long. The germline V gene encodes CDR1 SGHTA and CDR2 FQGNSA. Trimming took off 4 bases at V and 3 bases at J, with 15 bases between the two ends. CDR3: CASSYRELGDYGYTF. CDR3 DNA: TGTGCCAGCAGCTACCGGGAACTTGGGGACTATGGCTACACCTTC.

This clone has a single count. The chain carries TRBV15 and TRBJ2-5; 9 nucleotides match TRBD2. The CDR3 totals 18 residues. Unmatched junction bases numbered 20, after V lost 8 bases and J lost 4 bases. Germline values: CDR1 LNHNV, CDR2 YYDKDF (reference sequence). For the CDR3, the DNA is TGTGCCACCGCTCAGGGGCCTTGGTCTAGCGGGACGGCAGAGACCCAGTACTTC. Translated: CATAQGPWSSGTAETQYF.

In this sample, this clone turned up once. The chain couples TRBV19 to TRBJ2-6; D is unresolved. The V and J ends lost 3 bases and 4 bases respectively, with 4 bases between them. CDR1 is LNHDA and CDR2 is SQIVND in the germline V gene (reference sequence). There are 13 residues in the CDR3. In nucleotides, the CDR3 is TGTGCCAGTAGTATTGGGGGGGCCAACGTCCTGACTTTC. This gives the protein CASSIGGANVLTF.

CDR3 sequence reads: CASSYTSGRAGSYEQYF. The DNA of the CDR3 is TGTGCCAGCAGCTATACTAGCGGGAGGGCCGGGTCCTACGAGCAGTACTTC. The chain couples TRBV7-9 to TRBJ2-7; TRBD2 aligns across 13 bases. V lost 4 bases and J lost 1; bases outside the gene matches: 7. Germline CDR1 is SEHNR and CDR2 is FQNEAQ (reference sequence). This CDR3 is built from 17 residues. The full variable domain, with the rest looked up from reference TRBV7-9 and TRBJ2-7, is DTGVSQNPRHKITKRGQNVTFRCDPISEHNRLYWYRQTLGQGPEFLTYFQNEAQLEKSRLLSDRFSAERPKGSFSTLEIQRTEQGDSAMYLCASSYTSGRAGSYEQYFGPGTRLTVT.

This chain's CDR3 is CASSLNVGGRLREQYF. DNA for the CDR3: TGTGCCAGCAGCTTAAATGTTGGCGGGAGGCTGCGCGAGCAGTACTTC. This chain connects TRBV7-8 to TRBJ2-7; TRBD2 agrees at 8 bases. The CDR3 runs to 16 residues. Germline lookup yields CDR1 SGHVS and CDR2 FQNEAQ. The V and J ends lost 2 bases and 6 bases, in that order; junction bases with no gene match: 12.

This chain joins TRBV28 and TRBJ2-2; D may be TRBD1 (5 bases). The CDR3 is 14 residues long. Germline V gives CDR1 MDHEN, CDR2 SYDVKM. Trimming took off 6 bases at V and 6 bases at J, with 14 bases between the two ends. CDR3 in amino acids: CASSQQVGSGELFF. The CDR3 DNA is TGTGCCAGCAGCCAACAGGTGGGGTCCGGGGAGCTGTTTTTT.

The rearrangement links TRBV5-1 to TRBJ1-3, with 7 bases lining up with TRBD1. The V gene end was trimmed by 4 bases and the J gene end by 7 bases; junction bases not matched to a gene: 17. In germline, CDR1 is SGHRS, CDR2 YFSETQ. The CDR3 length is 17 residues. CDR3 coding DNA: TGCGCCAGCAGCCCTGACGCCCTGACAGGGAGAATCAACACCATATATTTT. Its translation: CASSPDALTGRINTIYF.

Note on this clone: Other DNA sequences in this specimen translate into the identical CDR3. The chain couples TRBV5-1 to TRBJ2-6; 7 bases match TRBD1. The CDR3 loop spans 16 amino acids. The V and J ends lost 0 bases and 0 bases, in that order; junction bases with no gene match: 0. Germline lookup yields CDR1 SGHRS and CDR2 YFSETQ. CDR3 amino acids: CASSLGQGSGANVLTF. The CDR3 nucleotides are TGCGCCAGCAGCTTGGGACAGGGCTCTGGGGCCAACGTCCTGACTTTC.

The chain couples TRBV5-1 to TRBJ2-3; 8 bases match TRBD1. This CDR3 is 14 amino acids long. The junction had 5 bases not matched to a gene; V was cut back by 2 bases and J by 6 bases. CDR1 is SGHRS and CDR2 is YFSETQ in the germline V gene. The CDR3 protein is CASSFPSGGDTQYF. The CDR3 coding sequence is TGCGCCAGCAGCTTTCCTTCAGGGGGCGATACGCAGTATTTT.

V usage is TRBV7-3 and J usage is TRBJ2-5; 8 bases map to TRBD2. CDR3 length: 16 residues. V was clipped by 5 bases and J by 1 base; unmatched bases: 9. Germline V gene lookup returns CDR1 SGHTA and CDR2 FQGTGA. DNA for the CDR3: TGTGCCAGCAGCCTCACCCCGGGACTAGGCCAAGAGACCCAGTACTTC. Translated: CASSLTPGLGQETQYF.

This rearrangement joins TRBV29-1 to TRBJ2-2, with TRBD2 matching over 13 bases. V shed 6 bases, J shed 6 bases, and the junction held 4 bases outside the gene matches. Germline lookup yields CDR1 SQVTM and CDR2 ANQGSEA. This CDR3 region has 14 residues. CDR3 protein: CSVGTSGTAGELFF. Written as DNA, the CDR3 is TGCAGCGTCGGGACTAGCGGGACGGCCGGGGAGCTGTTTTTT.

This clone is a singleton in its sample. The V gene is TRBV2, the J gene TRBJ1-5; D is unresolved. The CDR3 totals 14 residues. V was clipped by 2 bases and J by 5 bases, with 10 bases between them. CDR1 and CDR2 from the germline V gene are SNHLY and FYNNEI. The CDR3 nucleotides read TGTGCCAGCAGTGAAAGAACAGAAGATCAGCCCCAGCATTTT. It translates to CASSERTEDQPQHF.

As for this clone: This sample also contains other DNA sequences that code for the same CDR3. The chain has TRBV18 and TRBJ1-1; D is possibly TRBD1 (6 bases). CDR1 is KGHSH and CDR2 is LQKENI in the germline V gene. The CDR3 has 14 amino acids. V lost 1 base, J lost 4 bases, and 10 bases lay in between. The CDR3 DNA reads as TGTGCCAGCTCACCACTACAGGGAGCCACTGAAGCTTTCTTT. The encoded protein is CASSPLQGATEAFF.

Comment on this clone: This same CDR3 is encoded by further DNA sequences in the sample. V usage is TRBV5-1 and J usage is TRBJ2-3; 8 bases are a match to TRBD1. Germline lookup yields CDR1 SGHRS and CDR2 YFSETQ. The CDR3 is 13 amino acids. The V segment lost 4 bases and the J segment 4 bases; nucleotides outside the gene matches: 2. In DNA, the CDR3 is TGCGCCAGCAGCCGGACAGGGCCAGATACGCAGTATTTT. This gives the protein CASSRTGPDTQYF. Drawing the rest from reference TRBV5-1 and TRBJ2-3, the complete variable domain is KAGVTQTPRYLIKTRGQQVTLSCSPISGHRSVSWYQQTPGQGLQFLFEYFSETQRNKGNFPGRFSGRQFSNSRSEMNVSTLELGDSALYLCASSRTGPDTQYFGPGTRLTVL.